Shown below are 20 T cell receptor beta chains from a single sample sequenced in a study of T cell responses to AZD1222 COVID-19 vaccine. Method: immunoSEQ multiplex PCR; TCRdb's copy keeps in-frame clones and lacks some. The data contain 65,000 to 85,000 clones, around 83% of them singletons. The material sequenced was peripheral blood, taken on day 0 of AZD1222 vaccination. The receptors here all came from an adult in good health.

The chain uses TRBV18 and TRBJ1-1; 9 bases map to TRBD1. CDR1 and CDR2 from the germline V gene are KGHSH and LQKENI. With V trimmed by 5 bases and J by 0 bases, 7 bases remained unmatched. The CDR3 has 16 amino acids. The DNA of the CDR3 is TGTGCCAGCTCATCGGGACAGGGAAATTTGAACACTGAAGCTTTCTTT. This encodes CASSSGQGNLNTEAFF.

This chain joins TRBV3-1 (or the pseudogene TRBV3-2) and TRBJ1-2; D not certain. Germline-derived CDR1 and CDR2 are LGHDT and YNNKEL (reference sequence). V dropped 1 base and J dropped 6 bases, with 9 bases sitting between them. The length of the CDR3 is 13 residues. CDR3 in amino acids: CASSQVGRNGYTF. In nucleotides, the CDR3 is TGTGCCAGCAGCCAAGTAGGGAGGAATGGCTACACCTTC.

The CDR3 loop reads CASSLLSGGEQYF. DNA for the CDR3: TGTGCCAGCAGCTTACTCTCGGGTGGCGAGCAGTACTTC. The chain couples TRBV7-3 to TRBJ2-7; D uncertain. Trimming took 2 bases from V and 6 from J, leaving 11 bases between them. The CDR3 sequence is 13 residues long. CDR1 SGHTA and CDR2 FQGTGA come from the germline V gene.

This clone turned up a few times. This chain uses TRBV7-2 with TRBJ2-1; 8 bases agree with TRBD1. Trimming took 6 bases from V and 7 from J; bases not matched to a gene: 11. CDR3 size: 15 residues. Per the germline V gene, CDR1 is SGHTA and CDR2 is FQGNSA. The chain's CDR3 is CASSSGTGEGNEQFF. The CDR3 DNA is TGTGCCAGCAGTTCCGGGACAGGCGAGGGGAATGAGCAGTTCTTC.

This clone was picked up one time. The chain couples TRBV5-6 to TRBJ2-3; 8 bases line up with TRBD2. CDR1 and CDR2 from the germline V gene are SGHDT and YYEEEE. V lost 4 bases to trimming and J lost 3 bases; unmatched junction nucleotides: 7. This CDR3 is 15 amino acids long. The CDR3 sequence is CASSTRGGMTDTQYF. Written as DNA, the CDR3 is TGTGCCAGCAGCACCCGGGGGGGAATGACAGATACGCAGTATTTT.

The genes are TRBV2 and TRBJ1-6, with D uncertain. Germline values: CDR1 SNHLY, CDR2 FYNNEI. CDR3 length: 13 residues. Trimming removed 6 bases at V and 8 bases at J, with 11 bases between. DNA of the CDR3: TGTGCCAGCAGCGCGGCTCCGTATTCACCCCTCCACTTT. Translating it yields CASSAAPYSPLHF.

V and J are TRBV6-1 and TRBJ2-3; 7 bases agree with TRBD2. Germline assignment: CDR1 MNHNS and CDR2 SASEGT. V was clipped by 2 bases and J by 4 bases; unmatched bases: 9. There are 16 residues in the CDR3. CDR3 nucleotides: TGTGCCAGCAGTGAAAGACGGGGGGTTTTCGCAGATACGCAGTATTTT. As protein: CASSERRGVFADTQYF.

The chain links TRBV5-1 to TRBJ2-7; TRBD1 might be the D (5 bases). There are 15 residues in the CDR3. V lost 0 bases to trimming and J lost 5 bases, with 15 bases between them. Germline CDR1 is SGHRS and CDR2 is YFSETQ. CDR3 amino acids: CASSLATTEGDEQYF. The DNA for the CDR3 is TGCGCCAGCAGCTTGGCGACCACTGAAGGGGACGAGCAGTACTTC.

The rearrangement links TRBV5-8 to TRBJ1-5, with TRBD1 matching over 7 bases. The CDR3 spans 16 residues. The germline V gene has CDR1 SGHTS and CDR2 YDEGEE. The V segment lost 4 bases and the J segment 3 bases; nucleotides outside the gene matches: 10. CDR3 DNA: TGTGCCAGCAGCACAAACAAGGGGGCCTACAATCAGCCCCAGCATTTT. Its translation: CASSTNKGAYNQPQHF.

The J gene is TRBJ2-7, the V gene TRBV11-2; either TRBD1 or TRBD2 may supply D (5 bases each). This CDR3 is 14 amino acids long. CDR1 is SGHAT and CDR2 is FQNNGV in the germline V gene. Trimming took off 5 bases at V and 3 bases at J, with 14 bases between the two ends. The chain's CDR3 is CASSPSGTFYEQYF. The CDR3 nucleotides read TGTGCCAGCAGCCCATCCGGGACCTTCTACGAGCAGTACTTC. Full variable domain (outside the CDR3, taken from reference TRBV11-2 and TRBJ2-7): EAGVAQSPRYKIIEKRQSVAFWCNPISGHATLYWYQQILGQGPKLLIQFQNNGVVDDSQLPKDRFSAERLKGVDSTLKIQPAKLEDSAVYLCASSPSGTFYEQYFGPGTRLTVT.

This clone is a singleton in its sample. The chain employs TRBV7-8 and TRBJ1-3; D might be TRBD1 (6 bases). Trimming pared 2 bases from V and 4 bases from J, leaving 12 bases between. The germline V gene encodes CDR1 SGHVS and CDR2 FQNEAQ. CDR3 length equals 15 residues. The DNA of the CDR3 is TGTGCCAGCAGCTTATTAACAGGGAGAGGAAACACCATATATTTT. It translates to CASSLLTGRGNTIYF.

This clone was observed once. The chain is built from TRBV5-4 and TRBJ2-7, with D hard to call. CDR1 is SGHNT and CDR2 is YYREEE in the germline V gene (reference sequence). Trimming shortened V by 0 bases and J by 8 bases, and 18 bases separated the two germline ends. This CDR3 comprises 15 residues. Here the CDR3 reads CASSLDIMQVQKQYF. The CDR3 DNA reads TGTGCCAGCAGCTTGGATATCATGCAGGTCCAGAAGCAGTACTTC.

The genes are TRBV28 and TRBJ1-6; D is unclear. This CDR3 contains 15 residues. Germline V gene sequence: CDR1 MDHEN, CDR2 SYDVKM. Trimming removed 7 bases at V and 0 bases at J, with 10 bases between. The CDR3 reads CASNEIHSYNSPLHF. Here the CDR3 DNA reads TGTGCCAGCAATGAAATCCACTCCTATAATTCACCCCTCCACTTT. Full variable domain (remainder filled in from reference TRBV28 and TRBJ1-6): DVKVTQSSRYLVKRTGEKVFLECVQDMDHENMFWYRQDPGLGLRLIYFSYDVKMKEKGDIPEGYSVSREKKERFSLILESASTNQTSMYLCASNEIHSYNSPLHFGNGTRLTVT.

CDR3 coding DNA: TGCGCCAGCAGCTTGGGTCCGCTAGCGGGGGGAACCGGGGAGCTGTTTTTT. As protein: CASSLGPLAGGTGELFF. This chain uses TRBV5-1 with TRBJ2-2; TRBD2 aligns across 11 bases. J lost 5 bases, V lost 0 bases, and 6 bases had no gene match. CDR1 and CDR2 from the germline V gene are SGHRS and YFSETQ. The CDR3 is 17 amino acids.

The chain joins TRBV10-3 to TRBJ1-2; maybe TRBD1 (5 bases). The V gene lost 10 bases and the J gene lost 7 bases, with 28 bases spanning the gap. Germline-derived CDR1 and CDR2 are ENHRY and SYGVKD. This CDR3 is built from 16 residues. The CDR3 DNA follows: TGTGCCACCCAACCGGGCCTAGGGGCCGGGATGGGTGGCTACACCTTC. Amino acids: CATQPGLGAGMGGYTF.

The chain couples TRBV3-1 (or the pseudogene TRBV3-2) to TRBJ1-6; D is uncertain. The CDR3 covers 13 residues. Germline V CDR1 and CDR2: LGHDT, YNNKEL (reference sequence). V was pared by 3 bases and J by 8 bases, with 8 bases between. CDR3 protein: CASSHGADSPLHF. The CDR3 nucleotides are TGTGCCAGCAGCCACGGAGCTGATTCACCCCTCCACTTT.

This chain joins TRBV7-9 and TRBJ2-2; 12 nucleotides line up with TRBD2. CDR1 is SEHNR, CDR2 FQNEAQ, per germline (reference sequence). This CDR3 is 15 amino acids long. V lost 5 bases and J lost 6; bases outside the gene matches: 4. The CDR3 region is CASSPLAGGSGELFF. The DNA of the CDR3 is TGTGCCAGCAGCCCACTAGCGGGGGGATCCGGGGAGCTGTTTTTT.

The V call is TRBV4-1, the J call TRBJ2-7; 10 bases map to TRBD1. The V segment lost 4 bases and the J segment 4 bases; nucleotides outside the gene matches: 7. Germline V gene sequence: CDR1 MGHRA, CDR2 YSYEKL. The CDR3 runs to 15 residues. CDR3 DNA: TGCGCCAGCAGCCGAAACGACAGGGGGCTTTACGAGCAGTACTTC. It is translated as CASSRNDRGLYEQYF.

The V gene is TRBV7-2, the J gene TRBJ1-2; TRBD1 matches at 11 bases. The V segment lost 1 base and the J segment 5 bases; nucleotides outside the gene matches: 6. There are 16 residues in the CDR3. Germline V lookup: CDR1 SGHTA, CDR2 FQGNSA. Here the CDR3 DNA reads TGTGCCAGCAGCTTAGTGTGGGGGACAGGGGGTTATGGCTACACCTTC. It specifies CASSLVWGTGGYGYTF. The full variable domain, completed using reference TRBV7-2 and TRBJ1-2, is GAGVSQSPSNKVTEKGKDVELRCDPISGHTALYWYRQSLGQGLEFLIYFQGNSAPDKSGLPSDRFSAERTGGSVSTLTIQRTQQEDSAVYLCASSLVWGTGGYGYTFGSGTRLTVV.

There are a few counts of this clone. The chain joins TRBV4-3 to TRBJ2-1; tentative D call: TRBD1 (6 bases). The CDR3 contains 13 residues. Trimming pared 7 bases from V and 7 bases from J, leaving 14 bases between. Per germline, CDR1 LGHNA and CDR2 YSLEER. This chain's CDR3 is CASKGGMGNEQFF. The CDR3 coding sequence is TGCGCCAGCAAAGGGGGTATGGGGAATGAGCAGTTCTTC.